A selection of T cell receptor beta chains follows, all from one sample in a study of human thymus T cells. Measured with immunoSEQ multiplex PCR; TCRdb has only the in-frame clones, and not every one. The sample has about 43,000 clones, around 93% seen once. The sequencing input was blood. The receptor source for this set is a girl under three years old with a congenital heart defect but otherwise immunologically healthy. CDR3s include the opening cysteine and the closing phenylalanine or tryptophan. D genes are given only for firm matches. Clone size appears in some rows only: once, few, many, or a class for an expanded clone.

d_call	v_call	j_call	clone_size	cdr3_aa	cdr3_nt
NA	TRBV4-1	TRBJ2-1	NA	CASSQDRSYNEQFF	TGCGCCAGCAGCCAAGATCGGAGTTACAATGAGCAGTTCTTC
TRBD1	TRBV7-2	TRBJ2-5	NA	CASSRAGTASQETQYF	TGTGCCAGCAGCCGAGCCGGGACAGCCTCTCAAGAGACCCAGTACTTC
NA	TRBV19	TRBJ1-1	NA	CASSFSENTEAFF	TGTGCCAGTAGTTTCTCGGAGAACACTGAAGCTTTCTTT
TRBD2	TRBV5-1	TRBJ2-7	NA	CASSFSGRAYEQYF	TGCGCCAGCAGCTTCAGCGGGAGGGCCTACGAGCAGTACTTC
NA	TRBV5-5	TRBJ1-5	NA	CASSLGVLGNQPQHF	TGTGCCAGCAGCTTGGGGGTTTTGGGCAATCAGCCCCAGCATTTT
NA	TRBV4-1	TRBJ2-7	NA	CASSQAGSYEQYF	TGCGCCAGCAGCCAAGCAGGCTCCTACGAGCAGTACTTC
TRBD2	TRBV27	TRBJ2-1	NA	CASTIQGLPEFF	TGTGCCAGCACAATTCAGGGACTACCAGAGTTCTTC
TRBD1	TRBV5-1	TRBJ2-1	once	CASSLISGTGKEFF	TGCGCCAGCAGCCTAATATCCGGGACAGGGAAAGAGTTCTTC
TRBD2	TRBV19	TRBJ2-7	NA	CASSKLAGVYYEQYF	TGTGCCAGTAGTAAACTAGCGGGAGTGTATTACGAGCAGTACTTC
NA	TRBV7-8	TRBJ2-2	NA	CASSPRGPRGVTGELFF	TGTGCCAGCAGCCCAAGGGGGCCACGGGGGGTCACCGGGGAGCTGTTTTTT
TRBD2	TRBV12-5	TRBJ2-1	NA	CASGLGGRAYEQFF	TGTGCTAGTGGTTTGGGCGGGAGGGCCTATGAGCAGTTCTTC
NA	TRBV7-2	TRBJ2-7	NA	CASSSLEKTAEQYF	TGTGCCAGCAGCTCACTAGAGAAAACTGCCGAGCAGTACTTC
NA	TRBV7-2	TRBJ2-1	once	CASSPRGAEVNEQFF	TGTGCCAGCAGCCCCCGGGGGGCGGAGGTCAATGAGCAGTTCTTC
TRBD2	TRBV28	TRBJ2-7	NA	CAIGEGRLPYEQYF	TGTGCCATTGGGGAGGGGCGTCTACCCTACGAGCAGTACTTC
NA	TRBV7-6	TRBJ2-3	NA	CASSLGWGKDTQYF	TGTGCCAGCAGCTTAGGATGGGGGAAGGATACGCAGTATTTT
TRBD2	TRBV15	TRBJ2-3	NA	CATSRDLVRERGTDTQYF	TGTGCCACCAGCAGAGATCTCGTGCGGGAGCGGGGCACAGATACGCAGTATTTT
TRBD2	TRBV10-3	TRBJ2-5	once	CAIRKAGGETQYF	TGTGCCATCAGGAAAGCGGGAGGGGAGACCCAGTACTTC
NA	TRBV10-3	TRBJ1-4	NA	CAISASYGGQTGEKLFF	TGTGCCATCAGTGCCTCTTACGGGGGCCAAACAGGGGAAAAACTGTTTTTT
NA	TRBV28	TRBJ1-2	NA	CASSSSGLGGGYTF	TGTGCCAGCAGTAGCTCTGGGCTCGGCGGCGGCTACACCTTC
TRBD1	TRBV7-6	TRBJ2-7	NA	CASSLDRGPYEQYF	TGTGCCAGCAGCTTAGACAGGGGGCCCTACGAGCAGTACTTC
NA	TRBV6-1	TRBJ2-5	NA	CASTRAEQETQYF	TGTGCCAGCACTCGAGCGGAGCAAGAGACCCAGTACTTC
NA	TRBV29-1	TRBJ2-7	NA	CSVRSLSYEQYF	TGCAGCGTTCGAAGCCTCTCCTACGAGCAGTACTTC
NA	TRBV18	TRBJ2-1	NA	CASSPLSNEQFF	TGTGCCAGCTCACCACTATCCAATGAGCAGTTCTTC
NA	TRBV21-1	TRBJ1-2	NA	CASSRPGQGAGYTF	TGTGCCAGCAGCAGACCGGGACAGGGGGCCGGCTACACCTTC
TRBD2	TRBV7-2	TRBJ2-1	NA	CASSLSATSGRSNEQFF	TGTGCCAGCAGCTTAAGTGCAACTAGCGGGAGGTCCAATGAGCAGTTCTTC
TRBD2	TRBV7-9	TRBJ2-7	NA	CASSPTSGFSYEQYF	TGTGCCAGCTCCCCGACTAGCGGGTTCTCCTACGAGCAGTACTTC
TRBD2	TRBV10-2	TRBJ2-7	once	CASSGREGYEQYF	TGCGCCAGCAGTGGGCGGGAGGGCTACGAGCAGTACTTC
TRBD2	TRBV27	TRBJ2-4	NA	CASSLRLADKAKNIQYF	TGTGCCAGCAGTTTACGGCTAGCGGATAAAGCCAAAAACATTCAGTACTTC
NA	TRBV11-2	TRBJ2-3	NA	CASSLDRKGSTDTQYF	TGTGCCAGCAGCTTAGATCGTAAGGGAAGCACAGATACGCAGTATTTT
NA	TRBV18	TRBJ2-7	NA	CASSPAIEQYF	TGTGCCAGCTCACCGGCTATCGAGCAGTACTTC
NA	TRBV11-2	TRBJ2-2	NA	CASSLVRARGGELFF	TGTGCCAGCAGCTTAGTAAGGGCGAGGGGCGGGGAGCTGTTTTTT
TRBD1	TRBV7-3	TRBJ2-3	NA	CASSPGTGVSDTQYF	TGTGCCAGCAGCCCCGGGACAGGCGTGTCAGATACGCAGTATTTT
TRBD2	TRBV6-5	TRBJ2-2	NA	CASGLAAWAGELFF	TGTGCCAGCGGACTAGCTGCCTGGGCCGGGGAGCTGTTTTTT
TRBD1	TRBV6-6	TRBJ2-3	NA	CASSYGDRSTDTQYF	TGTGCCAGCAGTTACGGGGACAGAAGCACAGATACGCAGTATTTT
NA	TRBV11-1	TRBJ2-7	NA	CASSLGYTGDEQYF	TGTGCCAGCAGCTTAGGCTATACCGGCGACGAGCAGTACTTC
TRBD1	TRBV27	TRBJ1-5	NA	CASSSNRDSSNQPQHF	TGTGCCAGCAGTTCCAACCGGGACAGTAGCAATCAGCCCCAGCATTTT
NA	TRBV20-1	TRBJ2-5	NA	CSAWWETQYF	TGCAGTGCCTGGTGGGAGACCCAGTACTTC
NA	TRBV27	TRBJ2-7	NA	CASSLGGVSSYEQYF	TGTGCCAGCAGTTTAGGAGGGGTCAGCTCCTACGAGCAGTACTTC
NA	TRBV6-5	TRBJ1-1	NA	CASGENTEAFF	TGTGCCAGCGGGGAGAACACTGAAGCTTTCTTT
NA	TRBV5-6	TRBJ2-1	NA	CASSLAGTPYNEQFF	TGTGCCAGCAGCTTGGCGGGAACGCCCTACAATGAGCAGTTCTTC
NA	TRBV30	TRBJ1-2	NA	CAWSAGGGPNYGYTF	TGTGCCTGGAGTGCGGGAGGGGGTCCTAACTATGGCTACACCTTC
TRBD2	TRBV30	TRBJ2-7	NA	CAWSSGTSYEQYF	TGTGCCTGGAGCAGCGGGACTTCCTACGAGCAGTACTTC
NA	TRBV2	TRBJ2-7	NA	CASSGVRKNYEQYF	TGTGCCAGCAGTGGGGTCAGGAAGAACTACGAGCAGTACTTC
NA	TRBV25-1	TRBJ2-5	NA	CASSESEGTGSETQYF	TGTGCCAGCAGTGAATCGGAAGGGACGGGATCCGAGACCCAGTACTTC
NA	TRBV13	TRBJ1-1	NA	CASSKVWRTEAFF	TGTGCCAGCAGCAAGGTTTGGAGGACTGAAGCTTTCTTT